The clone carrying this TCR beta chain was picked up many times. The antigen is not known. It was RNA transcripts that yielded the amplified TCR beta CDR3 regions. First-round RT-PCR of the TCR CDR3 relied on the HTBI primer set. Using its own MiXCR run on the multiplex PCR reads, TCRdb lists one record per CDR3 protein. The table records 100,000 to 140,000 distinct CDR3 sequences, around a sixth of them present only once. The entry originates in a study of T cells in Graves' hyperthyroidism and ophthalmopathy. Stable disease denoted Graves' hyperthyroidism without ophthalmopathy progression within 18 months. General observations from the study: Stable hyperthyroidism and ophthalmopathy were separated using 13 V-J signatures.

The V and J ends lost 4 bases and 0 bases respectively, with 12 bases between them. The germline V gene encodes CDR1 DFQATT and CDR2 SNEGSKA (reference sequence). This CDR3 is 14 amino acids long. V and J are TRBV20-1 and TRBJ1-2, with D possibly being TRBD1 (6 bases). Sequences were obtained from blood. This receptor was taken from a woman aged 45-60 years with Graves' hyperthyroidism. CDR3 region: CSAIAGQTNYGYTF. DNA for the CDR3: TGCAGTGCTATAGCAGGACAGACTAACTATGGCTACACCTTC.